This T cell receptor beta chain was observed in a study of blood T cell repertoires in COVID-19. Study background: The origin of the acute and convalescent COVID-19 samples was the United States, Italy and Spain.

Authors' data handling: Reference gene primers were amplified, and this amplification served to estimate nucleated cell counts. TCRdb's copy holds only in-frame clones and misses some; the assay was immunoSEQ multiplex PCR. The DNA gave D and trimming, while V, J and clone size come from that table. Of tens of thousands of clones listed, roughly 80% are singletons. V gave up 9 bases and J gave up 1 base; unmatched junction bases: 0. CDR1 SNHLY and CDR2 FYNNEI come from the germline V gene. The CDR3 spans 13 residues. This clone was picked up one time. The source material was peripheral blood. This TCR came from a woman aged 55-69 years with acute or convalescent COVID-19. The chain has TRBV2 and TRBJ2-3; TRBD2 matches 11 bases. Here the CDR3 DNA reads TGTGCCAGGACTAGCGGGGGCACAGATACGCAGTATTTT. This sequence encodes CARTSGGTDTQYF.